These 27 T cell receptor beta chains came from one sample sequenced in a study of shared T cell receptors in the human thymus. Measured with immunoSEQ multiplex PCR; TCRdb has only the in-frame clones, and not every one. The data contain more than 550,000 clones, roughly 86% of them singletons. These same records also appear under a second study, on human thymus T cells.

The sample consisted of thymocytes. These receptors were obtained from a boy under two years old with a congenital heart defect.

The genes are TRBV5-1 and TRBJ2-5; 8 positions match TRBD2. CDR3 length: 18 residues. Germline V gene lookup returns CDR1 SGHRS and CDR2 YFSETQ. Trimming cost V 3 bases and J 1 base; bases outside gene matches: 14. CDR3 amino acids: CASSSRRDGSGTQETQYF. Here the CDR3 DNA reads TGCGCCAGCAGCTCCCGACGAGACGGTAGCGGGACCCAAGAGACCCAGTACTTC.

This sequence joins TRBV19 and TRBJ1-1, with D possibly being TRBD1 (5 bases). The V and J ends lost 6 bases and 7 bases respectively, with 12 bases between them. The CDR3 has 12 residues. Germline-derived CDR1 and CDR2 are LNHDA and SQIVND (reference sequence). CDR3 in DNA: TGTGCCAGTAGGCGGGGGGACGGTGAAGCTTTCTTT. Its translation: CASRRGDGEAFF.

V usage is TRBV4-1 and J usage is TRBJ1-1; maybe TRBD1 (6 bases). Trimming removed 4 bases from V and 11 bases from J, with 20 bases in between. CDR3 length equals 14 residues. The germline V gene encodes CDR1 MGHRA and CDR2 YSYEKL. The CDR3 DNA reads TGCGCCAGCAGCCCCGAGGGGGTAAAGGATTGGGCTTTCTTT. It translates to CASSPEGVKDWAFF.

In DNA form, the CDR3 reads TGTGCCAGTAGTGCGACAGGGTATCAGCCCCAGCATTTT. This gives the protein CASSATGYQPQHF. V usage is TRBV19 and J usage is TRBJ1-5, with TRBD1 matching over 7 bases. There are 13 residues in the CDR3. Germline assignment: CDR1 LNHDA and CDR2 SQIVND (reference sequence). With 5 bases clipped from V and 5 bases from J, the junction kept 3 bases outside the gene matches.

This clone has more than one count but fewer than ten. V and J are TRBV15 and TRBJ1-5; tentatively, D is TRBD1 (6 bases). Per germline, CDR1 LNHNV and CDR2 YYDKDF (reference sequence). The CDR3 extends over 14 amino acids. Trimming took off 2 bases at V and 5 bases at J, with 10 bases between the two ends. Here the CDR3 reads CATSRNRAHQPQHF. The CDR3 DNA sequence: TGTGCCACCAGCAGAAACAGGGCCCATCAGCCCCAGCATTTT.

This clone was counted only a few times. The chain is built from TRBV6-5 and TRBJ1-3; D may be TRBD1 (6 bases). This CDR3 comprises 14 residues. Between the trimmed V and J ends, which lost 6 bases and 8 bases, there was a span of 17 bases. Germline CDR1 is MNHEY and CDR2 is SVGAGI. CDR3 DNA sequence: TGTGCCAGCAGCCAGCAGGGGCAAGCGGACACCATATATTTT. Its protein product is CASSQQGQADTIYF.

In its sample, this clone was seen a few times. V is TRBV28 and J is TRBJ1-6, with 7 bases identical to TRBD1. Per the germline V gene, CDR1 is MDHEN and CDR2 is SYDVKM. This CDR3 is built from 14 residues. With V trimmed by 6 bases and J by 5 bases, 4 bases remained unmatched. The CDR3 DNA sequence: TGTGCCAGCAGCAATACAGGGGATAATTCACCCCTCCACTTT. Its translation is CASSNTGDNSPLHF.

For the CDR3, the DNA is TGCGCCAGCAGTAGGGGGTGGAGAGGAGAGACCCAGTACTTC. This sequence encodes CASSRGWRGETQYF. The chain uses TRBV5-1 and TRBJ2-5, with a possible D match to TRBD1 (6 bases). Trimming left V 5 bases short and J 4 bases short, with 15 bases between. The CDR3 length is 14 residues. Germline CDR1 and CDR2: SGHRS and YFSETQ.

Only one count was recorded for this clone. CDR3 nucleotide sequence: TGTGCCATCAAAGCGGAGCGGTACAATGAGCAGTTCTTC. Protein sequence: CAIKAERYNEQFF. The genes are TRBV10-3 and TRBJ2-1, with D perhaps TRBD2 (5 bases). Trimming took off 7 bases at V and 4 bases at J, with 11 bases between the two ends. The germline V gene encodes CDR1 ENHRY and CDR2 SYGVKD. The CDR3 contains 13 residues.

V and J are TRBV6-6 and TRBJ2-1; tentatively, D is TRBD2 (5 bases). CDR1 MNHNY and CDR2 SVGAGI come from the germline V gene (reference sequence). The CDR3 loop spans 16 amino acids. V was clipped by 3 bases and J by 0 bases, with 12 bases between them. This CDR3 reads CASSYLPGFSYNEQFF. CDR3 sequence (DNA): TGTGCCAGCAGTTATCTTCCGGGGTTCTCCTACAATGAGCAGTTCTTC.

The chain has TRBV9 and TRBJ2-7; TRBD2 aligns across 7 bases. The CDR3 has 15 residues. Losses at the gene ends were 4 bases for V and 3 bases for J; bases not matched to a gene: 10. Germline CDR1 is SGDLS and CDR2 is YYNGEE. The CDR3 loop is CASSPSWEGVYEQYF. The CDR3 DNA reads as TGTGCCAGCAGCCCATCCTGGGAGGGAGTCTACGAGCAGTACTTC.

As concerns this clone: The same CDR3 arises from other DNA sequences in this sample as well. J is TRBJ1-5 and V is TRBV5-1, with a tentative D call TRBD1 (5 bases). The germline V gene encodes CDR1 SGHRS and CDR2 YFSETQ. Trimming took off 0 bases at V and 5 bases at J, with 9 bases between the two ends. The CDR3 covers 14 residues. This chain's CDR3 is CASSLAGGDQPQHF. In DNA, the CDR3 is TGCGCCAGCAGCTTGGCGGGGGGAGATCAGCCCCAGCATTTT.

The rearrangement links TRBV7-8 to TRBJ2-4; D is perhaps TRBD2 (5 bases). Germline CDR1 reads SGHVS; CDR2 reads FQNEAQ. This CDR3 region has 16 residues. Trimming pared 2 bases from V and 0 bases from J, leaving 11 bases between. CDR3 amino acids: CASSLRGAEAKNIQYF. The CDR3 DNA reads TGTGCCAGCAGCTTACGGGGTGCTGAAGCCAAAAACATTCAGTACTTC. The complete variable domain, with remaining parts taken from reference TRBV7-8 and TRBJ2-4, reads GAGVSQSPRYKVAKRGQDVALRCDPISGHVSLFWYQQALGQGPEFLTYFQNEAQLDKSGLPSDRFFAERPEGSVSTLKIQRTQQEDSAVYLCASSLRGAEAKNIQYFGAGTRLSVL.

This chain joins TRBV5-1 and TRBJ1-1; 10 bases fit TRBD1. V gave up 0 bases and J gave up 3 bases; unmatched junction bases: 11. Looked up from germline, CDR1 is SGHRS and CDR2 is YFSETQ. The CDR3 totals 18 residues. The CDR3 DNA is TGCGCCAGCAGCTTGGGGCCCGGGACAGGGGAATGGGACACTGAAGCTTTCTTT. As protein: CASSLGPGTGEWDTEAFF.

The rearrangement joins TRBV5-6 to TRBJ1-1; a possible D gene is TRBD1 (6 bases). The CDR3 is 14 amino acids. Trimming removed 3 bases at V and 1 base at J, with 10 bases between. Germline loops: CDR1 SGHDT, CDR2 YYEEEE. The DNA for the CDR3 is TGTGCCAGCAGCTCATGGACAGCGAACACTGAAGCTTTCTTT. Amino acid sequence: CASSSWTANTEAFF.

The V gene is TRBV6-5, the J gene TRBJ2-5; a weak D match, TRBD1 (6 bases). The CDR3 consists of 15 residues. Germline assignment: CDR1 MNHEY and CDR2 SVGAGI. V was cut by 7 bases and J by 5 bases, with 20 bases left in between. The CDR3 here is CASTPAGRGNETQYF. The CDR3 DNA reads as TGTGCCAGCACCCCAGCCGGCAGGGGAAACGAGACCCAGTACTTC.

The V call is TRBV6-5, the J call TRBJ1-2, with D tentatively TRBD1 (5 bases). Trimming removed 2 bases from V and 2 bases from J, with 9 bases in between. Per the germline V gene, CDR1 is MNHEY and CDR2 is SVGAGI. This CDR3 spans 14 amino acids. The CDR3 DNA is TGTGCCAGCAGTTACAGGGGTGTAAACTATGGCTACACCTTC. Translated, it gives CASSYRGVNYGYTF.

The chain is built from TRBV5-6 and TRBJ1-1, with no clear D. CDR1 SGHDT and CDR2 YYEEEE come from the germline V gene. This CDR3 has 15 residues. Trimming took off 4 bases at V and 1 base at J, with 14 bases between the two ends. The CDR3 nucleotides read TGTGCCAGCAGCCTCGCGAGACACCAGAACACTGAAGCTTTCTTT. This sequence encodes CASSLARHQNTEAFF. The whole variable domain, remainder taken from reference TRBV5-6 and TRBJ1-1, is DAGVTQSPTHLIKTRGQQVTLRCSPKSGHDTVSWYQQALGQGPQFIFQYYEEEERQRGNFPDRFSGHQFPNYSSELNVNALLLGDSALYLCASSLARHQNTEAFFGQGTRLTVV.

This clone was picked up one time. V and J are TRBV30 and TRBJ1-4; 8 nucleotides align to TRBD1. Germline CDR1 reads GTSNPN; CDR2 reads SVGIG (reference sequence). J gave up 6 bases and V 5 bases, and 11 bases lay outside the gene matches. The CDR3 is 15 amino acids. The CDR3 reads CAWLFPGQDYEKLFF. As DNA, the CDR3 is TGTGCCTGGCTCTTCCCGGGACAGGATTATGAAAAACTGTTTTTT.

The chain's CDR3 is CASSPTLRDRERAGELFF. CDR3 coding DNA: TGTGCCAGCAGCCCTACCCTAAGGGACAGGGAAAGGGCCGGGGAGCTGTTTTTT. The gene calls are TRBV5-4 and TRBJ2-2; 9 bases are shared with TRBD1. The length of the CDR3 is 18 residues. Germline lookup yields CDR1 SGHNT and CDR2 YYREEE (reference sequence). Trimming at V came to 4 bases and at J to 6 bases, leaving 16 bases not matched to a gene.

V and J are TRBV6-1 and TRBJ1-4; 12 nucleotides agree with TRBD1. The V gene's germline CDR1 is MNHNS and CDR2 SASEGT. The CDR3 is 14 amino acids. J was trimmed by 11 bases and V by 6 bases; bases with no gene match: 7. The CDR3: CASRGTGGAGKLFF. The CDR3 DNA sequence: TGTGCCAGCAGGGGGACAGGGGGCGCGGGGAAACTGTTTTTT.

This sequence joins TRBV6-5 and TRBJ1-2; a possible D gene is TRBD1 (5 bases). Trimming stripped 11 bases from V and 5 bases from J, with 15 bases between. The CDR3 has 12 residues. The germline CDR1 and CDR2 sequences are MNHEY and SVGAGI. In DNA, the CDR3 is TGTGCCGTCTATGGGGGGAATTATGGCTACACCTTC. It specifies CAVYGGNYGYTF.

This clone has just one count. The rearrangement links TRBV4-1 to TRBJ1-1; 9 nucleotides align to TRBD1. The CDR3 totals 15 residues. Germline CDR1 is MGHRA and CDR2 is YSYEKL. The V segment lost 10 bases and the J segment 1 base; nucleotides outside the gene matches: 10. CDR3 sequence (DNA): TGCGCCACCAGTCCCGGGACAGGGTGGAACACTGAAGCTTTCTTT. As protein: CATSPGTGWNTEAFF.

The gene calls are TRBV12-5 and TRBJ1-1; D is possibly TRBD1 (5 bases). This CDR3 region has 17 residues. Trimming pared 0 bases from V and 0 bases from J, leaving 14 bases between. Germline CDR1 reads LGHNT; CDR2 reads FRNRAP. The CDR3 DNA reads as TGTGCTAGTGGTTTGGTCGAGCCAGGGAGGATGAACACTGAAGCTTTCTTT. This encodes CASGLVEPGRMNTEAFF.

This chain links TRBV6-4 with TRBJ2-1; the match to TRBD2 covers 9 bases. Germline lookup yields CDR1 MRHNA and CDR2 SNTAGT. The CDR3 is 15 amino acids. V lost 3 bases, J lost 4 bases, and 4 bases stayed unmatched. The CDR3 reads CASSEGGGAYNEQFF. DNA of the CDR3: TGTGCCAGCAGTGAAGGCGGGGGGGCTTACAATGAGCAGTTCTTC.

The chain carries TRBV27 and TRBJ2-2, with D hard to call. V lost 5 bases to trimming and J lost 3 bases, with 13 bases between them. Germline CDR1 is MNHEY and CDR2 is SMNVEV (reference sequence). The CDR3 loop spans 15 amino acids. The CDR3, as DNA: TGTGCCAGCAGTCTTAGCACTCGGGACACCGGGGAGCTGTTTTTT. This gives the protein CASSLSTRDTGELFF.

The chain is built from TRBV10-3 and TRBJ2-2; 8 bases are shared with TRBD1. Germline V gene lookup returns CDR1 ENHRY and CDR2 SYGVKD. The junction had 1 base not matched to a gene; V was cut back by 10 bases and J by 6 bases. The CDR3 sequence is 11 residues long. CDR3 DNA: TGTGCCACCAGGGGGCCCGGGGAGCTGTTTTTT. Protein: CATRGPGELFF.